This T cell receptor beta chain was captured in a study of blood T cells in healthy people across ages. PCR was performed a second time for about 7 to 12 cycles using a sample-barcoded 5' primer and a J-beta primer mix. TCRdb used MiXCR to reprocess the 5' RACE reads, holding one entry per CDR3 protein. The sample lists about 840,000 distinct CDR3 sequences, 29% occurring once. This clonotype was recorded a few times. A read error may be the cause here, since a much bigger clone is one base away. These data were also reused for a study on T cells of mothers and their children.

The sequencing input was blood. The clonotype originates from a woman in her 40s in good health.

Written as DNA, the CDR3 is TGTGCCGGCAGTGAAGGACAGGGGGCAGATACGCAGTATTTT. Translation gives CAGSEGQGADTQYF. This chain joins TRBV6-1 and TRBJ2-3, with 10 bases lining up with TRBD1. CDR3 length equals 14 residues. Germline CDR1 MNHNS, CDR2 SASEGT.